Below are 20 T cell receptor beta chains sequenced from a single sample in a study of CD8+CD57+ T cells in acquired aplastic anemia (dated by TCRdb to 2017 to 2018). The patients picked for sequencing were ones in whom flow cytometry had shown an expansion of CD8+CD57+ cells. The data were produced on an Illumina HiSeq 2000. Genomic DNA was used as template for profiling of TCR beta VDJ combinations and CDR3 sequences. The public reads were reanalyzed by TCRdb: fastp trimming at Q25, MiXCR alignment, in-frame beta chains only. Each CDR3 protein gets just one entry, which takes the most common genes and DNA from the rows behind it. Here the sample has about 180,000 distinct CDR3 sequences; approximately 48% occur a single time. Around 13% of the sample is taken by the ten largest. Sequencing input: sorted CD4+, CD8+, or CD8+CD57+ T cells (not recorded which) from PBMCs. The receptors were sampled from a human donor with aplastic anemia.

On this clonotype itself: A junction end diverges from the germline sequence, so it may reflect a read error. CDR3 DNA: TGTGCCAGCAGCGAAGGACTAGCGGGGGGCAATGAGCAGCTCTTC. As protein: CASSEGLAGGNEQLF. The V and J genes are TRBV9 and TRBJ2-1, with 14 bases that match TRBD2. The CDR3 spans 15 residues. Per germline, CDR1 SGDLS and CDR2 YYNGEE.

Comments on this clonotype: With a much larger clone just one base away, this may be a read error. This chain connects TRBV6-1 to TRBJ2-1, with 7 bases that match TRBD1. This CDR3 is 16 amino acids long. Germline V gives CDR1 MNHNS, CDR2 SASEGT. The CDR3 loop is CASTIRWDSKYSEQFF. For the CDR3, the DNA is TGTGCCAGCACCATTAGGTGGGACAGTAAATACAGTGAGCAGTTCTTC.

This clonotype was counted ten times or more. The chain uses TRBV20-1 and TRBJ2-1, with 8 bases that match TRBD1. The CDR3 runs to 14 residues. The V segment lost 1 base and the J segment 4 bases; nucleotides outside the gene matches: 3. Germline V gene data show CDR1 as DFQATT and CDR2 as SNEGSKA (reference sequence). The DNA of the CDR3 is TGCAGTGCTAGAGCAGGGACAGGATACAATGAGCAGTTCTTC. It codes for CSARAGTGYNEQFF.

This rearrangement joins TRBV24-1 to TRBJ2-1; D possibly corresponds to TRBD1 (5 bases). With 4 bases removed from V and 7 bases from J, the gap between germline ends came to 16 bases. Per germline, CDR1 KGHDR and CDR2 SFDVKD. The CDR3 runs to 15 residues. CDR3 residues: CATSDPLTGANEQFF. Written as DNA, the CDR3 is TGTGCCACCAGTGACCCCTTAACAGGAGCGAATGAGCAGTTCTTC.

This chain connects TRBV12-3 or TRBV12-4 to TRBJ1-3; the D is unclear. CDR3 length equals 15 residues. The V and J ends lost 3 bases and 0 bases respectively, with 9 bases between them. CDR3 sequence (DNA): TGTGCCAGCAGTTTCCCAGTGGGCTCTGGAAACACCATATATTTT. Translating gives CASSFPVGSGNTIYF.

This sequence joins TRBV19 and TRBJ2-1; 11 nucleotides agree with TRBD2. V dropped 3 bases and J dropped 6; count of bases not matched to a gene: 7. Looked up from germline, CDR1 is LNHDA and CDR2 is SQIVND (reference sequence). The CDR3 spans 16 residues. Here the CDR3 DNA reads TGTGCCAGTAGTATGGTACTCGGGACTAGCGGCAATGAGCAGTTCTTC. Translated: CASSMVLGTSGNEQFF.

The chain is built from TRBV20-1 and TRBJ2-2; a possible D gene is TRBD2 (6 bases). Germline values: CDR1 DFQATT, CDR2 SNEGSKA (reference sequence). The CDR3 contains 14 residues. V was pared by 3 bases and J by 1 base, with 9 bases between. The DNA for the CDR3 is TGCAGTGCTAGCGGGAGCCTGAACACCGGGGAGCTGTTTTTT. Protein: CSASGSLNTGELFF.

The sample holds a few counts of this clonotype. The V gene is TRBV10-1, the J gene TRBJ2-7; D perhaps matches TRBD1 (6 bases). With 0 bases removed from V and 2 bases from J, the gap between germline ends came to 8 bases. The CDR3 extends over 14 amino acids. Germline V gene sequence: CDR1 WNHNN, CDR2 SYGVQD (reference sequence). The CDR3 is CASSESTGTYEQYF. CDR3 nucleotides: TGCGCCAGCAGTGAGTCGACAGGAACCTACGAGCAGTACTTC.

In this sample, this clonotype turned up many times. J is TRBJ2-5 and V is TRBV5-1, with 9 nucleotides matching TRBD2. CDR3 size: 15 residues. V dropped 2 bases and J dropped 3; count of bases not matched to a gene: 5. In germline, CDR1 is SGHRS, CDR2 YFSETQ. The CDR3 DNA sequence: TGCGCCAGCAGCTTAATACTAGCGGGCAAAGAGACCCAGTACTTC. Translation: CASSLILAGKETQYF.

The chain carries TRBV25-1 and TRBJ1-2, with 11 bases that match TRBD1. The germline V gene has CDR1 MGHDK and CDR2 SYGVNS. The CDR3 runs 16 residues. With V trimmed by 3 bases and J by 4 bases, 7 bases remained unmatched. The CDR3 protein is CASSEGTGGVGYGYTF. DNA of the CDR3: TGTGCCAGCAGTGAGGGGACAGGGGGAGTTGGCTATGGCTACACCTTC.

The chain links TRBV29-1 to TRBJ1-1; D is possibly TRBD1 (6 bases). CDR1 is SQVTM, CDR2 ANQGSEA, per germline. V lost 3 bases and J 5 bases, leaving 19 bases between the germline ends. The CDR3 extends over 15 amino acids. The CDR3 here is CSVDGSVQGRTEAFF. The CDR3, as DNA: TGCAGCGTTGATGGTTCGGTACAGGGACGTACTGAAGCTTTCTTT.

This sequence joins TRBV24-1 and TRBJ2-2; tentatively, D is TRBD1 (5 bases). CDR3 length: 14 residues. Trimming took off 4 bases at V and 4 bases at J, with 9 bases between the two ends. Per the germline V gene, CDR1 is KGHDR and CDR2 is SFDVKD. In DNA, the CDR3 is TGTGCCACCAGTGAAACAGGATCCACCGGGGAGCTGTTTTTT. It encodes CATSETGSTGELFF.

The chain uses TRBV7-3 and TRBJ2-5; D not certain. V gave up 2 bases and J gave up 1 base, with 8 bases separating them. Per germline, CDR1 SGHTA and CDR2 FQGTGA. CDR3 length equals 14 residues. The CDR3 is CASSLGQTQETQYF. The CDR3 bases are TGTGCCAGCAGCTTAGGCCAGACCCAAGAGACCCAGTACTTC. Complete variable domain (other parts from reference TRBV7-3 and TRBJ2-5): GAGVSQTPSNKVTEKGKYVELRCDPISGHTALYWYRQSLGQGPEFLIYFQGTGAADDSGLPNDRFFAVRPEGSVSTLKIQRTERGDSAVYLCASSLGQTQETQYFGPGTRLLVL.

Remarks on this clonotype: This may be a read error, as it is one base from a much larger clone. This chain links TRBV9 with TRBJ2-3, with D possibly being TRBD2 (6 bases). The CDR3 runs 15 residues. Trimming pared 4 bases from V and 3 bases from J, leaving 15 bases between. Germline CDR1 is SGDLS and CDR2 is YYNGEE. In nucleotides, the CDR3 is TGTGCCAGCAGCCCACGACGGGGGAATACAGATACGCAGTATTTT. It yields the protein CASSPRRGNTDTQYF.

The chain joins TRBV10-3 to TRBJ2-3; a weak D match, TRBD2 (6 bases). The V and J ends lost 3 bases and 6 bases respectively, with 13 bases between them. Per the germline V gene, CDR1 is ENHRY and CDR2 is SYGVKD. The CDR3 spans 14 residues. CDR3 bases: TGTGCCATCAGTGACCTGGGGGGTTGGGATACGCAGTATTTT. Its translation is CAISDLGGWDTQYF.

This clonotype has at least ten counts. The chain uses TRBV6-2 or TRBV6-3 and TRBJ1-5; TRBD1 is a possible D gene (5 bases). V was shortened by 4 bases and J by 6 bases, with 13 bases between the two germline ends. Per the germline V gene, CDR1 is MNHEY and CDR2 is SVGEGT. The CDR3 sequence is 14 residues long. The CDR3 DNA reads TGTGCCAGCAGTTCAGGGCGAATCGGTCAGCCCCAGCATTTT. This gives the protein CASSSGRIGQPQHF.

At least ten counts were recorded for this clonotype. The rearrangement links TRBV15 to TRBJ2-1, with 7 bases aligning to TRBD2. This CDR3 is 14 amino acids long. Per the germline V gene, CDR1 is LNHNV and CDR2 is YYDKDF (reference sequence). After removal of 8 bases from V and 0 bases from J, the junction contained 4 bases not matched to a gene. The CDR3 coding sequence is TGTGCCACCGGGAGGGGCAGCTCCTACAATGAGCAGTTCTTC. Translated: CATGRGSSYNEQFF.

The chain carries TRBV29-1 and TRBJ2-2, with unresolved D. Germline CDR1 is SQVTM and CDR2 is ANQGSEA. The CDR3 is 14 amino acids. V dropped 3 bases and J dropped 0 bases, with 8 bases sitting between them. The CDR3 DNA is TGCAGCGTTGAGTATCTACCGAACACCGGGGAGCTGTTTTTT. Its translation: CSVEYLPNTGELFF.

This clonotype showed up just a few times. V and J are TRBV29-1 and TRBJ1-3; unclear D gene. This CDR3 contains 11 residues. CDR1 and CDR2 (germline): SQVTM, ANQGSEA. With 6 bases removed from V and 0 bases from J, the gap between germline ends came to 3 bases. CDR3 sequence reads: CSVLSGNTIYF. The CDR3 DNA sequence: TGCAGCGTGCTCTCTGGAAACACCATATATTTT.

The genes are TRBV2 and TRBJ2-5, with 9 bases matching TRBD2. Looked up from germline, CDR1 is SNHLY and CDR2 is FYNNEI. The junction had 15 bases not matched to a gene; V was cut back by 7 bases and J by 6 bases. CDR3 length equals 16 residues. This CDR3 is CASKSNSGGATKTQYF. The CDR3 nucleotides read TGTGCCAGCAAATCCAATAGCGGGGGCGCGACAAAGACCCAGTACTTC.